This T cell receptor beta chain stems from a study of blood T cells in healthy people across ages. General observations from the study: The CMV status of each donor remained undetermined, and this could have confounded shifts in expanded clonotypes.

Notes on this clonotype: Its antigen is not identified.

The use of a sample-barcoded 5' primer and a J-beta primer mix characterized a second PCR of roughly 6 to 11 cycles. TCRdb itself ran the 5' RACE reads through MiXCR, one entry per CDR3 protein. The sample has over a million distinct CDR3 sequences, 42% seen once. The CDR3 length is 12 residues. V was shortened by 5 bases and J by 15 bases, with 17 bases between the two germline ends. Per germline, CDR1 SEHNR and CDR2 FQNEAQ (reference sequence). This TCR derives from a woman aged 18-29 years in good health. The chain couples TRBV7-9 to TRBJ2-4, with a weak D call TRBD1 (5 bases). The sample was blood. CDR3 amino acids: CASSLSQGLAYF. DNA of the CDR3: TGTGCCAGCAGCCTAAGCCAGGGCTTGGCGTACTTC.